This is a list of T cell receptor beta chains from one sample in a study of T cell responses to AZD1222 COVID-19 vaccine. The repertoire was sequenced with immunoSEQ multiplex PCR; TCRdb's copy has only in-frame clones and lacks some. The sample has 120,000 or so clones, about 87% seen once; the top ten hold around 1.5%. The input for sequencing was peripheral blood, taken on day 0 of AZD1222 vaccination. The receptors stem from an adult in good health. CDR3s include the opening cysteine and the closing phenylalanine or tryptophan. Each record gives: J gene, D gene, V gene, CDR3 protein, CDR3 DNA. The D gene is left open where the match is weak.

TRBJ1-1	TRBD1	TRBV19	CATHAGGNTEAFF	TGTGCCACCCACGCAGGGGGCAACACTGAAGCTTTCTTT
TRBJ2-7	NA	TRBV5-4	CASRAGDNSYEQYF	TGTGCCAGCAGGGCAGGGGACAACTCCTACGAGCAGTACTTC
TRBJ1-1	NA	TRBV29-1	CSVGTGRGTEAFF	TGCAGCGTCGGAACAGGGCGGGGGACTGAAGCTTTCTTT
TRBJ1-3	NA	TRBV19	CASREGGGNTIYF	TGTGCCAGCCGAGAAGGGGGAGGAAACACCATATATTTT
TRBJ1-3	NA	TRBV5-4	CASSSGRRGSGNTIYF	TGTGCCAGCAGCTCGGGACGGCGGGGATCCGGAAACACCATATATTTT
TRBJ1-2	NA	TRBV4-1	CASSQDETEGYGYTF	TGCGCCAGCAGCCAAGATGAAACTGAGGGGTATGGCTACACCTTC
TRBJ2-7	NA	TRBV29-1	CSVELIGYEQYF	TGCAGCGTTGAATTAATCGGCTACGAGCAGTACTTC
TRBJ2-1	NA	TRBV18	CASSSAIGAQKQFF	TGTGCCAGCTCATCTGCTATCGGGGCACAAAAGCAGTTCTTC
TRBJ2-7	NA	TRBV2	CASGRGRYEQYF	TGTGCCAGCGGGAGGGGGCGGTACGAGCAGTACTTC
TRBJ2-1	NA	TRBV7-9	CASSLKDRKNNEQFF	TGTGCCAGCAGCTTAAAGGACAGAAAGAACAATGAGCAGTTCTTC
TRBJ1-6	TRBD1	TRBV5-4	CASSARQGALRSPLHF	TGTGCCAGCAGCGCCAGACAGGGGGCGCTTCGGTCACCCCTCCACTTT
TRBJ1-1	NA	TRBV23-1	CASSQSAPAEAFF	TGCGCCAGCAGTCAATCGGCCCCCGCGGAAGCTTTCTTT
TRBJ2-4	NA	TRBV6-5	CASTGSDKNIQYF	TGTGCCAGCACAGGGTCTGACAAAAACATTCAGTACTTC
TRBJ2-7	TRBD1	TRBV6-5	CASSRGLSGEQYF	TGTGCCAGCAGCAGGGGGCTCTCCGGCGAGCAGTACTTC
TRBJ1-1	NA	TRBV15	CATSRDAGMNTEAFF	TGTGCCACCAGCAGAGATGCAGGAATGAACACTGAAGCTTTCTTT
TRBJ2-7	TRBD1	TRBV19	CASSRGQGSPYEQYF	TGTGCCAGTAGTAGAGGACAGGGGAGCCCCTACGAGCAGTACTTC
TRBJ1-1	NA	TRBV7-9	CASSTQMGTVNTEAFF	TGTGCCAGCAGCACCCAGATGGGCACCGTGAACACTGAAGCTTTCTTT
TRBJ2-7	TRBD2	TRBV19	CASSIVAGGSPTYEQYF	TGTGCCAGTAGTATAGTAGCGGGAGGTTCTCCGACCTACGAGCAGTACTTC
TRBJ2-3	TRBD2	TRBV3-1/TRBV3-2	CASSQAGRATDTQYF	TGTGCCAGCAGCCAAGCCGGGAGGGCCACAGATACGCAGTATTTT
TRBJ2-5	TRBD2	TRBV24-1	CATSDASGGQETQYF	TGTGCCACCAGTGATGCTAGCGGGGGACAAGAGACCCAGTACTTC
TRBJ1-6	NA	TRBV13	CASSSGRANSPLHF	TGTGCCAGCAGCTCAGGACGGGCTAATTCACCCCTCCACTTT
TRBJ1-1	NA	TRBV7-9	CASSARRTEAFF	TGTGCCAGCAGCGCCCGGAGGACTGAAGCTTTCTTT
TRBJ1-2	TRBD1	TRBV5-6	CASSFWTGAAFNGYTF	TGTGCCAGCAGCTTCTGGACAGGGGCTGCCTTTAATGGCTACACCTTC
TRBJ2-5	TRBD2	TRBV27	CASSRSPGGVETQYF	TGTGCCAGCAGCCGCTCCCCGGGGGGGGTGGAGACCCAGTACTTC